This is a list of T cell receptor beta chains from one sample in a study of cytomegalovirus exposure and HLA in healthy donors. The table came from immunoSEQ multiplex PCR; TCRdb's copy has only in-frame clones and leaves some out. The sample includes roughly 190,000 clones, over 60% seen only once; the top ten take approximately 2.2%. Sequenced material: PBMCs. Receptors originate from a woman in her forties or fifties in good health and CMV-seronegative. Both conserved end residues are trimmed from each CDR3. D genes are given only for firm matches.

TRBV10-1	-	TRBJ1-3	15	ASGRSTGMSSGNTIY
TRBV25-1	TRBD1	TRBJ2-1	13	ASSRPGQGLNEQF
TRBV27	-	TRBJ1-1	13	ASSYRQAMNTEAF
TRBV6-1	-	TRBJ1-3	15	ASSEGVGQLSGNTIY
TRBV28	TRBD1	TRBJ2-7	12	ASRYRGGLYEQY
TRBV7-2	-	TRBJ1-4	13	ASSLALSRNEKLF
TRBV6-1	-	-	10	ASSEIAYEQY
TRBV29-1	-	TRBJ1-3	12	SARETLSGNTIY
TRBV27	TRBD2	TRBJ2-7	14	ASSAQPPSGSYEQY
TRBV19	TRBD1	TRBJ1-2	13	ASRGGQSSAYGYT
TRBV19	-	TRBJ1-2	10	ASNLQGYGYT
TRBV5-5	-	TRBJ2-5	13	ASSLAAGEGETQY
TRBV11-3	-	TRBJ2-2	12	ASSLAGVTGELF
TRBV2	-	TRBJ1-6	12	ASSEARSNSPLH
TRBV6-6	-	TRBJ1-2	11	ASSIAANYGYT
TRBV21-1	-	TRBJ1-6	12	ASSTRDSNSPLH
TRBV25-1	TRBD1	TRBJ1-1	12	ASSESGGRGEAF
TRBV5-1	-	TRBJ1-5	12	ASSLGGVNQPQH
TRBV6-1	TRBD1	TRBJ2-6	15	ASSEGTGGAGANVLT
TRBV30	-	TRBJ1-1	11	AWSVRRTGEAF
TRBV7-9	-	TRBJ1-2	12	SSSLGTGAYGYT
TRBV7-9	-	TRBJ2-7	12	ASSLAGAPHEQY
TRBV2	TRBD2	TRBJ2-1	15	ASRKRPGLAAYNEQF
TRBV7-2	-	TRBJ2-5	15	ASSSAGSRGITETQY
TRBV28	-	TRBJ1-2	11	ASSLPSVGGYT
TRBV27	-	TRBJ1-4	11	ASSFREDEKLF
TRBV6-6	-	TRBJ2-5	13	ASREIADVKETQY
TRBV9	-	TRBJ2-4	11	ASSESTGNIQY
TRBV29-1	TRBD2	TRBJ2-3	13	SAKEGTSGRHTQY
TRBV7-2	-	TRBJ1-5	11	ASSLRGNQPQH
TRBV19	TRBD1	TRBJ1-6	13	ASTMGDRLNSPLH
TRBV5-1	TRBD2	TRBJ2-3	11	ASGLAGSDTQY
TRBV7-2	-	TRBJ2-1	13	ASSSARSSYNEQF
TRBV6-5	TRBD2	TRBJ2-7	13	ASTPGLAGTYEQY
TRBV18	-	TRBJ1-1	13	ASSPPGNMNTEAF
TRBV11-2	-	TRBJ2-2	13	ASSLGTRDTGELF
TRBV19	-	TRBJ1-5	14	ASSKPRGEGSQPQH
TRBV28	TRBD1	TRBJ2-1	13	ASKRQGLTYNEQF
TRBV28	-	TRBJ2-1	12	ASGAGTMNNEQF
TRBV2	-	TRBJ1-2	12	ASRDFAPRDGYT
TRBV19	-	TRBJ1-5	15	ASTNALGGMSNQPQH
TRBV9	TRBD2	TRBJ2-1	13	ASSPGTSAYNEQF
TRBV30	TRBD2	TRBJ2-5	14	AWSVASGGLQETQY
TRBV7-9	TRBD2	TRBJ2-2	15	ASSSRLGGLNTGELF
TRBV10-3	TRBD2	TRBJ2-7	13	ASSDTSGSGYEQY
TRBV7-9	-	TRBJ1-2	12	ASSPYPGLDGYT
TRBV19	TRBD1	-	17	ASSRAGTGDAPKAYEQY
TRBV18	TRBD1	TRBJ2-7	14	ASSTGGQGSSYEQY
TRBV4-3	TRBD2	TRBJ2-3	15	ASSQDGGGSSTDTQY
TRBV28	-	TRBJ1-1	13	ASSTPQSQNTEAF
TRBV7-2	-	TRBJ2-1	11	ASSLGQGSEQF
TRBV5-1	-	TRBJ1-5	11	ASSLDTSQPQH
TRBV6-1	-	TRBJ1-6	13	ASIAPLAYNSPLH
TRBV19	-	TRBJ1-6	15	ASSIPLYRDRNSPLH